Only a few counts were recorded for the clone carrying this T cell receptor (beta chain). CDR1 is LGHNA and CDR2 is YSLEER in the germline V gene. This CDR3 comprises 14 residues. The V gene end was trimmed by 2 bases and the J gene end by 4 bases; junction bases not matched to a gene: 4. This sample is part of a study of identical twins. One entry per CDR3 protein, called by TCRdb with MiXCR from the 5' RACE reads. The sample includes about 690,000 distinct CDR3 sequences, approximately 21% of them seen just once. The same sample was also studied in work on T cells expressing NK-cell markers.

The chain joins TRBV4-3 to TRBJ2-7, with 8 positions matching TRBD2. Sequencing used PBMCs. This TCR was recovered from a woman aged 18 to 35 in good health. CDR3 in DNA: TGCGCCAGCAGCCAACTCGGGAGGGAGTACGAGCAGTACTTC. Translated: CASSQLGREYEQYF.